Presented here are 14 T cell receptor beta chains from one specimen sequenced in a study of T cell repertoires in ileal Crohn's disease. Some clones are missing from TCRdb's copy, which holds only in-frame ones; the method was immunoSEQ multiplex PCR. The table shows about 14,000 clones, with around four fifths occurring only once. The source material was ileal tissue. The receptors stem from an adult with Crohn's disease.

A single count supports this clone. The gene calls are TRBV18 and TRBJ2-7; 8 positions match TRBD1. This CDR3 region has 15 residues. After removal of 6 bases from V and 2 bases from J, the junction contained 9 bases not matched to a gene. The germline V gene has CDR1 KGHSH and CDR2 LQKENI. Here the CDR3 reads CASSSRQGSTYEQYF. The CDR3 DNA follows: TGTGCCAGCTCGTCAAGACAGGGGTCCACCTACGAGCAGTACTTC.

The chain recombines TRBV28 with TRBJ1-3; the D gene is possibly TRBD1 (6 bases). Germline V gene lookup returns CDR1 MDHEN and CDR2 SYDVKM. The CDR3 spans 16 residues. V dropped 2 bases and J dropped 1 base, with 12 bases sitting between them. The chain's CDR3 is CASSLPGQRSGNTIYF. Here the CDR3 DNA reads TGTGCCAGCAGTTTACCCGGACAGAGGTCTGGAAACACCATATATTTT.

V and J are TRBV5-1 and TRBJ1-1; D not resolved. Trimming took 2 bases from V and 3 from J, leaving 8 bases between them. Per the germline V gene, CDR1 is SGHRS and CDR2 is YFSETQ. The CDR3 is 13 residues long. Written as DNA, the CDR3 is TGCGCCAGCAGCTTCACCGAGGACACTGAAGCTTTCTTT. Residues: CASSFTEDTEAFF.

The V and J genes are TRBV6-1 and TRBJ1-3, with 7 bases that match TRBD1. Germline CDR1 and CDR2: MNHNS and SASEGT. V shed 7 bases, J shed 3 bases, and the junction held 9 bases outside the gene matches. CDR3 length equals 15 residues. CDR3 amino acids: CASIRGQGRGNTIYF. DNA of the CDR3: TGTGCCAGCATTAGGGGGCAGGGACGTGGAAACACCATATATTTT.

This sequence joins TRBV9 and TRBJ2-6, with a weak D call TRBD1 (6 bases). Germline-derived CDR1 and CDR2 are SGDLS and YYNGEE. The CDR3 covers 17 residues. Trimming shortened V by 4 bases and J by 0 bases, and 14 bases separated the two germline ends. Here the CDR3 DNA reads TGTGCCAGCAGCTTCAGGACAGTAGGCTCTGGGGCCAACGTCCTGACTTTC. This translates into CASSFRTVGSGANVLTF.

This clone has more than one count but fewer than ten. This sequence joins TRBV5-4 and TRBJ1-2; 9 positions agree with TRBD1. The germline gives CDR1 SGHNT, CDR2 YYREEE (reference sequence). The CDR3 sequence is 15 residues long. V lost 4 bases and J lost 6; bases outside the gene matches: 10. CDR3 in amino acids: CASSRQGQGIDGYTF. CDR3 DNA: TGTGCCAGCAGCAGGCAGGGACAGGGAATAGATGGCTACACCTTC.

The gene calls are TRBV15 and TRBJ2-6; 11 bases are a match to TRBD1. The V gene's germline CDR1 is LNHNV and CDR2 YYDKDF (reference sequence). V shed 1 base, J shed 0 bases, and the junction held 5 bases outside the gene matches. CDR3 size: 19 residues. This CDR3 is CATSRGRDRGSSGANVLTF. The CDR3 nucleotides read TGTGCCACCAGCAGAGGGCGGGACAGGGGGAGCTCTGGGGCCAACGTCCTGACTTTC.

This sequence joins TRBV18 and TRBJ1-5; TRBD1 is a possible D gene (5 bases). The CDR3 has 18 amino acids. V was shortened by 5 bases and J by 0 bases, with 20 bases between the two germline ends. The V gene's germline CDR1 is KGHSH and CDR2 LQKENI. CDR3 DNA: TGTGCCAGCTCAGTCCAAGCTCCGGGGGATTATAGCAATCAGCCCCAGCATTTT. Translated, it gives CASSVQAPGDYSNQPQHF.

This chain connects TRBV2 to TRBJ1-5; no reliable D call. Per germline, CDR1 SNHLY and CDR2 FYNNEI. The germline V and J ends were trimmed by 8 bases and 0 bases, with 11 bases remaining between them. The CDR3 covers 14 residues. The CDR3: CASGRAYSNQPQHF. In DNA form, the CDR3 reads TGTGCCAGCGGGAGGGCATATAGCAATCAGCCCCAGCATTTT.

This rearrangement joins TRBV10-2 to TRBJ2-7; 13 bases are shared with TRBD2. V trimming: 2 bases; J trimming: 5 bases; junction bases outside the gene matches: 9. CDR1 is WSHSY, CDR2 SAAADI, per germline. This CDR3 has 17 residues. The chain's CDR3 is CASSELGLAGRTHEQYF. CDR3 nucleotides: TGCGCCAGCAGTGAGCTGGGACTAGCGGGGAGGACCCACGAGCAGTACTTC.

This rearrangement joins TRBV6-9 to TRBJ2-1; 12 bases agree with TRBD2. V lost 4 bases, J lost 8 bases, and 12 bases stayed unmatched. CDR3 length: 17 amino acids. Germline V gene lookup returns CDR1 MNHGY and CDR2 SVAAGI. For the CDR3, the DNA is TGTGCCAGCAGTTTCTCGACTAGCGGGAGACCTGGCCATGAGCAGTTCTTC. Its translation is CASSFSTSGRPGHEQFF.

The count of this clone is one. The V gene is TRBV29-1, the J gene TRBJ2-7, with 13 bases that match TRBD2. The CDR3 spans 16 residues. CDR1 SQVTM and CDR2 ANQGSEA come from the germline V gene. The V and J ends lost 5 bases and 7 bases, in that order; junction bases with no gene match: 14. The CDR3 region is CSVRGLAGAYRGEQYF. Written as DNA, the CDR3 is TGCAGCGTTCGCGGACTAGCGGGGGCGTATAGAGGGGAGCAGTACTTC.

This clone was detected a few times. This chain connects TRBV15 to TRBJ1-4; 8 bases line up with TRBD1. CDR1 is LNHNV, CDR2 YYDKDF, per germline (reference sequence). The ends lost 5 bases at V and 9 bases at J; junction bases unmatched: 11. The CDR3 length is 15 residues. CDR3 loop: CATSAGGTGGQKLFF. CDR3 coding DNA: TGTGCCACCAGCGCCGGGGGGACAGGAGGCCAAAAACTGTTTTTT.

In DNA, the CDR3 is TGTGCCAGCAGCTTGATGAGGGCCCCGAACACTGAAGCTTTCTTT. Amino acid sequence: CASSLMRAPNTEAFF. V is TRBV5-6 and J is TRBJ1-1; no definite D call. CDR1 is SGHDT and CDR2 is YYEEEE in the germline V gene. The V end was cut by 1 base, the J end by 1 base, with 11 bases between. This CDR3 contains 15 residues.